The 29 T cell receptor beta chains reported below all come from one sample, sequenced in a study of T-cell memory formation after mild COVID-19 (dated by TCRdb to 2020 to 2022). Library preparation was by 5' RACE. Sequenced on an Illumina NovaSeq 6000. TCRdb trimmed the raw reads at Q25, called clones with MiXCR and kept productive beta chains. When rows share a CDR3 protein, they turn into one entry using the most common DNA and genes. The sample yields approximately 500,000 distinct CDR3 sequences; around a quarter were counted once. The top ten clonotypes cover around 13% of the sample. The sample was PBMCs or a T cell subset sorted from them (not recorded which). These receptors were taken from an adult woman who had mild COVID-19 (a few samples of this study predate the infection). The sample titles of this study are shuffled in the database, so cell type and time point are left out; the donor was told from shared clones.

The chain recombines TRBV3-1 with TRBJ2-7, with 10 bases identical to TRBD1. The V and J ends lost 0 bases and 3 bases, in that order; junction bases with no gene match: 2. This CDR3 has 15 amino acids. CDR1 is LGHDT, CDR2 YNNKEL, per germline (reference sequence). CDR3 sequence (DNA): TGTGCCAGCAGCCAAGAGACAGGGGGCAACTACGAGCAGTACTTC. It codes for CASSQETGGNYEQYF.

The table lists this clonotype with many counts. The CDR3 spells CASRPGHISNQPQHF. The CDR3, as DNA: TGTGCCAGCAGACCGGGACACATTAGCAATCAGCCCCAGCATTTT. The chain couples TRBV5-5 to TRBJ1-5, with a possible D match to TRBD1 (6 bases). The CDR3 length is 15 residues. Trimming took 5 bases from V and 0 from J, leaving 12 bases between them. Per germline, CDR1 SGHKS and CDR2 YYEKEE (reference sequence).

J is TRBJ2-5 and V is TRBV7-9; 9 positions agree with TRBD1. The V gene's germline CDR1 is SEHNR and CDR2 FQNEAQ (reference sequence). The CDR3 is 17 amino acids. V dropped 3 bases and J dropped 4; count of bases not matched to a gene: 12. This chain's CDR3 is CASSFKGQNRGRETQYF. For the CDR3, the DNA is TGTGCCAGCAGCTTTAAGGGGCAAAACAGGGGGCGAGAGACCCAGTACTTC.

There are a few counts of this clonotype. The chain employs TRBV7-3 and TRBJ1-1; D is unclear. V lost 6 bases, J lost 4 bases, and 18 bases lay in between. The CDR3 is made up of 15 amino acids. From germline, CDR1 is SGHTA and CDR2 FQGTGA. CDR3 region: CASSPGARAGTEAFF. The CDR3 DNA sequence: TGTGCCAGCAGTCCTGGCGCGAGGGCTGGCACTGAAGCTTTCTTT.

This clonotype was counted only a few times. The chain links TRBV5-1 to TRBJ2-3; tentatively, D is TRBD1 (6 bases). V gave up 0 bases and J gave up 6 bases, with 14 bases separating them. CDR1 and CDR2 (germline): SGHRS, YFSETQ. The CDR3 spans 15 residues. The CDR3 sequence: CASSLDRGDTDTQYF. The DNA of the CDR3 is TGCGCCAGCAGCTTGGATCGTGGGGACACCGATACGCAGTATTTT.

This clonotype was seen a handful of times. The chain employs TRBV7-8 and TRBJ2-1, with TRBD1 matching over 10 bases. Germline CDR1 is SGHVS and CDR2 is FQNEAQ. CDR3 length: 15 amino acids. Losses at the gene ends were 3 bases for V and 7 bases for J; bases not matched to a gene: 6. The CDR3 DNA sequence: TGTGCCAGCAGCTTCGGGACAGGGGAATATAATGAGCAGTTCTTC. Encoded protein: CASSFGTGEYNEQFF.

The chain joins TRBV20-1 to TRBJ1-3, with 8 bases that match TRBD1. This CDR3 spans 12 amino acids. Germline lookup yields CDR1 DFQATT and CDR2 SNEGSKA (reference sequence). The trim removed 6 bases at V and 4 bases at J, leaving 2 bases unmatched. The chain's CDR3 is CSARQGGNTIYF. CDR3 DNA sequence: TGCAGTGCCAGACAGGGGGGAAACACCATATATTTT.

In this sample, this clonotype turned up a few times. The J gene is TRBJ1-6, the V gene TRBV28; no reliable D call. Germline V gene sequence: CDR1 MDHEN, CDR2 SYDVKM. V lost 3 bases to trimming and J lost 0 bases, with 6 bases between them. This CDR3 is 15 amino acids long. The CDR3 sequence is CASSFLSSYNSPLHF. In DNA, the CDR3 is TGTGCCAGCAGTTTCCTGAGCTCCTATAATTCACCCCTCCACTTT.

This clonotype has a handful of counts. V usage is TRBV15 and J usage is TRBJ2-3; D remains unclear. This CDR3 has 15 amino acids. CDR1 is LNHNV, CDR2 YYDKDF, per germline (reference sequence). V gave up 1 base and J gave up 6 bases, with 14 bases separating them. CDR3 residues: CATSRAGVVGDTQYF. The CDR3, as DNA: TGTGCCACCAGCAGAGCTGGGGTTGTGGGGGATACGCAGTATTTT.

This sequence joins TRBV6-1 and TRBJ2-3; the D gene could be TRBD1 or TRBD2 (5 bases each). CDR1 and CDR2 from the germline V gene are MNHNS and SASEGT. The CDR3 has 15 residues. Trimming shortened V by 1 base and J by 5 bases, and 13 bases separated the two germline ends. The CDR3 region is CASSEVGGDGDTQYF. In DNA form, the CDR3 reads TGTGCCAGCAGTGAAGTTGGTGGGGACGGAGATACGCAGTATTTT.

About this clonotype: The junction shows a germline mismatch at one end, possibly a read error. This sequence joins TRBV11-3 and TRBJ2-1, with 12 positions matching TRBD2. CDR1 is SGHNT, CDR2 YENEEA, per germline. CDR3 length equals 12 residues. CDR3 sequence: CASSSRTSGTLF. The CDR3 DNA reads TGTGCCAGCAGCTCCCGGACTAGCGGGACCCTCTTC.

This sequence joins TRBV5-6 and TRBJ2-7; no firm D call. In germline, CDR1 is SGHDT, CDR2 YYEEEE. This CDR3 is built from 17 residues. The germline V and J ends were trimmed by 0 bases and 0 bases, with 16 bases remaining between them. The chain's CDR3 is CASSLEGINPISYEQYF. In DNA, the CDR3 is TGTGCCAGCAGCTTGGAGGGCATAAATCCCATCTCCTACGAGCAGTACTTC.

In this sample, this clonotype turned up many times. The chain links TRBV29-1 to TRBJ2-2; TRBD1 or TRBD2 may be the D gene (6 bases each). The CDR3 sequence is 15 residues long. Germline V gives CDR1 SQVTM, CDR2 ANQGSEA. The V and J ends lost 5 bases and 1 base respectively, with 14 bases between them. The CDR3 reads CSVLGGSGNTGELFF. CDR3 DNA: TGCAGCGTTTTGGGGGGCTCGGGGAACACCGGGGAGCTGTTTTTT.

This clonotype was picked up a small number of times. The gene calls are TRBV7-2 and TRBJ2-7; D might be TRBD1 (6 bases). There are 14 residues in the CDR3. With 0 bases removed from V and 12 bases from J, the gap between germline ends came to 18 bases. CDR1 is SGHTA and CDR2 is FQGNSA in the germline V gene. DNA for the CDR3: TGTGCCAGCAGCTTAGCGTCTCGGGCAGGGGCGTGGTACTTC. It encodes CASSLASRAGAWYF.

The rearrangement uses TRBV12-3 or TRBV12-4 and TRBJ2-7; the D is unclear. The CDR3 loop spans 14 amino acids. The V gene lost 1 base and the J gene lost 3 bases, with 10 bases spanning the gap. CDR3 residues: CASSLDSLYYEQYF. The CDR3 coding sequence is TGTGCCAGCAGTTTAGACAGCCTCTACTACGAGCAGTACTTC.

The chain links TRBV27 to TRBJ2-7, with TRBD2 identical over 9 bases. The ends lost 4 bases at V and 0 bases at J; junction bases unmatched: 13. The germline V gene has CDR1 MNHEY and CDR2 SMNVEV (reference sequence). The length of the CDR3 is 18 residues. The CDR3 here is CASSSRATSGLSSYEQYF. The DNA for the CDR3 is TGTGCCAGCAGTTCCCGGGCGACTAGCGGCCTATCCTCCTACGAGCAGTACTTC.

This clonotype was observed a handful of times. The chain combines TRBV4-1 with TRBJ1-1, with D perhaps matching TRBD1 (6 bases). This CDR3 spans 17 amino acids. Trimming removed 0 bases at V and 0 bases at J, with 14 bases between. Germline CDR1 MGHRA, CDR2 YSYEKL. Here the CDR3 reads CASSQDRGGTMNTEAFF. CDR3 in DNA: TGCGCCAGCAGCCAAGATCGAGGCGGGACAATGAACACTGAAGCTTTCTTT.

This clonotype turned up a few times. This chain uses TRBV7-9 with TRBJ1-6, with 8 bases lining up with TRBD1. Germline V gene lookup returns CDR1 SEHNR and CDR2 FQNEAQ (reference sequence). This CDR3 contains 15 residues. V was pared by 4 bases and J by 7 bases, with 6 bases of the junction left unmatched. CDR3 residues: CASSSQTGENSPLHF. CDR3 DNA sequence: TGTGCCAGCAGCTCACAGACAGGGGAAAATTCACCCCTCCACTTT.

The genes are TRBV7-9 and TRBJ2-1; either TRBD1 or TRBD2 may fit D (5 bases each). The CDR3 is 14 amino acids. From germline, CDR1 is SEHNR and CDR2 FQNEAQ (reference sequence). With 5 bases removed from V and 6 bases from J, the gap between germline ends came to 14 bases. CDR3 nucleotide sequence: TGTGCCAGCAGCCTATCCGGGACCCCCAATGAGCAGTTCTTC. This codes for CASSLSGTPNEQFF. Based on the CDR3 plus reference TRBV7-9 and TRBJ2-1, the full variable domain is DTGVSQNPRHKITKRGQNVTFRCDPISEHNRLYWYRQTLGQGPEFLTYFQNEAQLEKSRLLSDRFSAERPKGSFSTLEIQRTEQGDSAMYLCASSLSGTPNEQFFGPGTRLTVL.

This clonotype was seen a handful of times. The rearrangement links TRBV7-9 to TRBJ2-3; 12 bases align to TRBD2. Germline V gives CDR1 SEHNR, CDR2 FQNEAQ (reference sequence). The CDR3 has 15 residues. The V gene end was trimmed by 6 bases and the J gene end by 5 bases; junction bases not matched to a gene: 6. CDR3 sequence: CASSLAGGPKDTQYF. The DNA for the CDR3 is TGTGCCAGCAGTCTAGCGGGGGGGCCTAAAGATACGCAGTATTTT. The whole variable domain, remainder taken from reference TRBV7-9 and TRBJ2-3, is DTGVSQNPRHKITKRGQNVTFRCDPISEHNRLYWYRQTLGQGPEFLTYFQNEAQLEKSRLLSDRFSAERPKGSFSTLEIQRTEQGDSAMYLCASSLAGGPKDTQYFGPGTRLTVL.

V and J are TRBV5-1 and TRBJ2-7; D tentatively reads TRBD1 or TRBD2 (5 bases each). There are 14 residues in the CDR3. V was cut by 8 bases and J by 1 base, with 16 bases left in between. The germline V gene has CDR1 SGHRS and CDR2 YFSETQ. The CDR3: CASLEGPLSYEQYF. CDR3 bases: TGCGCCAGTTTAGAGGGACCGTTATCCTACGAGCAGTACTTC.

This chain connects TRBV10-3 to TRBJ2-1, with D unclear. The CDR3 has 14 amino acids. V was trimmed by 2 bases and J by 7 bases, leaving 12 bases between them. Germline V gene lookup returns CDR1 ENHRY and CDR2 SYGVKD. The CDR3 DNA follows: TGTGCCATCAGTGAGAAGGACGAGCAGAATGAGCAGTTCTTC. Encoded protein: CAISEKDEQNEQFF.

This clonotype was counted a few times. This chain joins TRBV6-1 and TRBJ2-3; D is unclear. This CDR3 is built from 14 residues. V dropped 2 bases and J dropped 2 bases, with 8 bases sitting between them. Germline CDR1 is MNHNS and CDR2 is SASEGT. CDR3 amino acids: CASSEPLHTDTQYF. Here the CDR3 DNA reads TGTGCCAGCAGTGAACCACTTCACACAGATACGCAGTATTTT.

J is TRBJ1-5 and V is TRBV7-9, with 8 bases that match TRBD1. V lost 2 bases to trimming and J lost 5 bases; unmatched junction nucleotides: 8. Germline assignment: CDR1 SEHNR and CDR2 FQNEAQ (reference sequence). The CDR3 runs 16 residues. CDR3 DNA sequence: TGTGCCAGCAGCTTATGGGTCGGACAGGGCCATCAGCCCCAGCATTTT. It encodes CASSLWVGQGHQPQHF.

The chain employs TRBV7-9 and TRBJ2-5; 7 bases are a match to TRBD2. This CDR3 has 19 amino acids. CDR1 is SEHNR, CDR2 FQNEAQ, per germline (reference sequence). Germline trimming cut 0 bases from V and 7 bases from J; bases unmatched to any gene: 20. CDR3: CASSLAQLAAKGQYGTQYF. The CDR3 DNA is TGTGCCAGCAGCTTAGCGCAGCTAGCGGCCAAGGGCCAGTATGGGACCCAGTACTTC.

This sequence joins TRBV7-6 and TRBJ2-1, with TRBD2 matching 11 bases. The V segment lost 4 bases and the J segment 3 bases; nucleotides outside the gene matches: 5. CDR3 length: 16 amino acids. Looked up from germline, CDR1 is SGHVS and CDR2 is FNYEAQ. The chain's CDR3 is CASSSLAGGIYNEQFF. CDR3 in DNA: TGTGCCAGCAGCTCCTTAGCGGGAGGGATCTACAATGAGCAGTTCTTC.

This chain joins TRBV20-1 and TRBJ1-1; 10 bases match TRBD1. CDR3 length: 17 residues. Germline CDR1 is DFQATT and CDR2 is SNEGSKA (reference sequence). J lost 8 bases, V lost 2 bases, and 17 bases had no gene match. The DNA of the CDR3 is TGCAGTGCTAGAACCCACCTTGAAGACAGGGGGCTATTAGAAGCTTTCTTT. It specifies CSARTHLEDRGLLEAFF.

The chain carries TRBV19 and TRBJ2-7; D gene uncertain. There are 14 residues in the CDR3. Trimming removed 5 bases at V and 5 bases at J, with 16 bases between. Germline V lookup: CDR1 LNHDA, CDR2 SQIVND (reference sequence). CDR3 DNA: TGTGCCAGTAGTTTGAGATCACCATCCCACGAGCAGTACTTC. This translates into CASSLRSPSHEQYF.

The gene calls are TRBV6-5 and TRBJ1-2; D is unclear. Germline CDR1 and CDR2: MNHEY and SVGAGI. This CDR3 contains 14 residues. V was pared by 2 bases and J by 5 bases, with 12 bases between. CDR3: CASSYDGINYGYTF. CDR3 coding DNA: TGTGCCAGCAGTTACGATGGGATAAATTATGGCTACACCTTC.